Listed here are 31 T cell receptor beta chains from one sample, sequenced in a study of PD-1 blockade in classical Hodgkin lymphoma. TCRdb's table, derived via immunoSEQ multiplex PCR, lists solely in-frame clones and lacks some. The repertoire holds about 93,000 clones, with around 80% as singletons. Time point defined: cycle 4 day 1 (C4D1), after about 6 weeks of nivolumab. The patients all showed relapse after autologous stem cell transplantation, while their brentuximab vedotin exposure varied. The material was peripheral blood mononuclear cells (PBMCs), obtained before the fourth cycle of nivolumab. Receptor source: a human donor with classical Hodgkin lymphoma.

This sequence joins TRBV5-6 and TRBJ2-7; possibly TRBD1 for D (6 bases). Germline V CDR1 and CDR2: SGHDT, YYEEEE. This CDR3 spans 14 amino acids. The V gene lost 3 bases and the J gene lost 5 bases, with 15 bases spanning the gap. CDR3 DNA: TGTGCCAGCAGCTCCAGTTGGGGGCTCAACGAGCAGTACTTC. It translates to CASSSSWGLNEQYF. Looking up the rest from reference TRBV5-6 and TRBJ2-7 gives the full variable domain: DAGVTQSPTHLIKTRGQQVTLRCSPKSGHDTVSWYQQALGQGPQFIFQYYEEEERQRGNFPDRFSGHQFPNYSSELNVNALLLGDSALYLCASSSSWGLNEQYFGPGTRLTVT.

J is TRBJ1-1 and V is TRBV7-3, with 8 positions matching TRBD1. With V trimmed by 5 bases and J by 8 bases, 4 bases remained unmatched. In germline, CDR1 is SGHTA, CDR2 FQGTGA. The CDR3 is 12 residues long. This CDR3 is CASSPQGVEAFF. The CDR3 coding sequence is TGTGCCAGCAGCCCACAGGGGGTCGAAGCTTTCTTT.

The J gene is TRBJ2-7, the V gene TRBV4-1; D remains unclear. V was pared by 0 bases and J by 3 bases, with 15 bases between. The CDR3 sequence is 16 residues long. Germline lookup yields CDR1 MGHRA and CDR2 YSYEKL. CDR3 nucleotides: TGCGCCAGCAGCCAAGACCTCCGGGTCTTTGACTACGAGCAGTACTTC. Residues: CASSQDLRVFDYEQYF.

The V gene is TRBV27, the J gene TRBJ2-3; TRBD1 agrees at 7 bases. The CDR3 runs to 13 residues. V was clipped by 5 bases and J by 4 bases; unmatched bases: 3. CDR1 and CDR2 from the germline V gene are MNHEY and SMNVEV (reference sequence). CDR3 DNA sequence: TGTGCCAGCAGTCCAGGGGGTGCAGATACGCAGTATTTT. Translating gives CASSPGGADTQYF.

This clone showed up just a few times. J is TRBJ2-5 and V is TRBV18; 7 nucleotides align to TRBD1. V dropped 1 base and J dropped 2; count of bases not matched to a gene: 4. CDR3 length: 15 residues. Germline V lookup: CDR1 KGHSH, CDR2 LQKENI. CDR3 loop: CASSPQGAAQETQYF. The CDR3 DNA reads TGTGCCAGCTCACCACAGGGGGCGGCACAAGAGACCCAGTACTTC.

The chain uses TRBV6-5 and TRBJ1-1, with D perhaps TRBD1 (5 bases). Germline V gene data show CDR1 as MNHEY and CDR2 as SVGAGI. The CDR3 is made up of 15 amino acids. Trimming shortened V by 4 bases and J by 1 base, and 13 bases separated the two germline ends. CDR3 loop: CASSLDSQPNTEAFF. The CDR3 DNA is TGTGCCAGCAGTTTAGACAGCCAACCGAACACTGAAGCTTTCTTT.

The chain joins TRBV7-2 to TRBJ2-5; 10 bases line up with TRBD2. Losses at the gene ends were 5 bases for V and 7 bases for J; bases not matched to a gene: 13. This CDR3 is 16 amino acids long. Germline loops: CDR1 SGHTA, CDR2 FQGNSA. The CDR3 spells CASSRRAGGHEGTQYF. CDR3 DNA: TGTGCCAGCAGCCGAAGAGCGGGAGGGCACGAAGGGACCCAGTACTTC. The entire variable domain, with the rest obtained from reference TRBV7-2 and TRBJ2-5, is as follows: GAGVSQSPSNKVTEKGKDVELRCDPISGHTALYWYRQSLGQGLEFLIYFQGNSAPDKSGLPSDRFSAERTGGSVSTLTIQRTQQEDSAVYLCASSRRAGGHEGTQYFGPGTRLLVL.

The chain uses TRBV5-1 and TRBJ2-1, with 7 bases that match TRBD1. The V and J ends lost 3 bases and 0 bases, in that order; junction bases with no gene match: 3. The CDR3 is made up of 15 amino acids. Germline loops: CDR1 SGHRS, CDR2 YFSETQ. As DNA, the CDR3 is TGCGCCAGCAGCTCGGGGACAGACTCCTACAATGAGCAGTTCTTC. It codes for CASSSGTDSYNEQFF.

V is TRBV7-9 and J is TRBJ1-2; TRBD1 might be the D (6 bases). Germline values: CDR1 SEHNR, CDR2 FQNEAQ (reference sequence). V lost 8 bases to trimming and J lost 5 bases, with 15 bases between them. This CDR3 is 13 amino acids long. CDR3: CASRTDPRYGYTF. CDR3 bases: TGTGCCAGCCGGACAGACCCTAGGTATGGCTACACCTTC.

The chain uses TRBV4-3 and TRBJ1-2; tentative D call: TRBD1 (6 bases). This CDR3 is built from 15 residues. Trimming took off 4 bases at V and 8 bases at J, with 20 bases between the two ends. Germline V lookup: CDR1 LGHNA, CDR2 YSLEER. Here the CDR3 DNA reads TGCGCCAGCAGCCCGAGCAGCACCGGGACACGGGGCTACACCTTC. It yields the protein CASSPSSTGTRGYTF.

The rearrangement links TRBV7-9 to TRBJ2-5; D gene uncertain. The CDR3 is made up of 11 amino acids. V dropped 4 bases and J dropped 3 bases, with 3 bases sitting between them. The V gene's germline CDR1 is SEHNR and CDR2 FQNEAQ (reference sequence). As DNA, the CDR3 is TGTGCCAGCAGCTCAGAAGAGACCCAGTACTTC. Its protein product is CASSSEETQYF.

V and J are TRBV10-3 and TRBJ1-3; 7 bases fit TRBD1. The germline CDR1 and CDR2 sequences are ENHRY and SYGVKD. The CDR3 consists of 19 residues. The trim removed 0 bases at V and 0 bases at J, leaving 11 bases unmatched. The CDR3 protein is CAISESRGGALSSGNTIYF. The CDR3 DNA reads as TGTGCCATCAGTGAGTCTCGAGGGGGCGCCCTGAGCTCTGGAAACACCATATATTTT.

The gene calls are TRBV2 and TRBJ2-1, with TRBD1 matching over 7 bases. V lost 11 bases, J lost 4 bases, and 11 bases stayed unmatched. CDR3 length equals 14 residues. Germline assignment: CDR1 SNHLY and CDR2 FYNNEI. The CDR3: CAGGTGTAYNEQFF. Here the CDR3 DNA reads TGTGCCGGGGGTACCGGGACAGCTTACAATGAGCAGTTCTTC.

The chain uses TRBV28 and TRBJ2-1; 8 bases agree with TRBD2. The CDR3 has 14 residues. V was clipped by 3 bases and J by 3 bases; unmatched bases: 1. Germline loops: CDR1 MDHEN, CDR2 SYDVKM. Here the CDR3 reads CASSLSGGYNEQFF. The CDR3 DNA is TGTGCCAGCAGTTTGAGCGGGGGCTACAATGAGCAGTTCTTC.

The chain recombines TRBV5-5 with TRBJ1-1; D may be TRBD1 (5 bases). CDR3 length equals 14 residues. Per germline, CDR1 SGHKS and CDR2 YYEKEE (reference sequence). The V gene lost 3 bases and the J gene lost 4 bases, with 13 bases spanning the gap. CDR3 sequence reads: CASSWQGVFTEAFF. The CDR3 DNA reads TGTGCCAGCAGCTGGCAGGGTGTATTCACTGAAGCTTTCTTT.

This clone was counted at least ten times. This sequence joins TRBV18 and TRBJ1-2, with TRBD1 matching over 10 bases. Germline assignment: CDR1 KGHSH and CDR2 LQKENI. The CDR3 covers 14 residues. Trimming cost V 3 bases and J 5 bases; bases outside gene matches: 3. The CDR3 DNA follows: TGTGCCAGCTCACCTGGGGACAGGGGTTATGGCTACACCTTC. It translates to CASSPGDRGYGYTF. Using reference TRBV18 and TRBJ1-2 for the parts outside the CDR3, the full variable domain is NAGVMQNPRHLVRRRGQEARLRCSPMKGHSHVYWYRQLPEEGLKFMVYLQKENIIDESGMPKERFSAEFPKEGPSILRIQQVVRGDSAAYFCASSPGDRGYGYTFGSGTRLTVV.

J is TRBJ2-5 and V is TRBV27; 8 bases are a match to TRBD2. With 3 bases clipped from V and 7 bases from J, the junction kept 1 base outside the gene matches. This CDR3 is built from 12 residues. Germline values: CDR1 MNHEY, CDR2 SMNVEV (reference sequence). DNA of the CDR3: TGTGCCAGCAGTTTTCGGGAGGGGACCCAGTACTTC. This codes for CASSFREGTQYF.

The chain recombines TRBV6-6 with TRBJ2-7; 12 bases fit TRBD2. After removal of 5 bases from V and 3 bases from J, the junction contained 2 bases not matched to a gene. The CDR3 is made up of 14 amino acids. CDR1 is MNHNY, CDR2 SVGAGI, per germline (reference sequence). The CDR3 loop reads CASSLAGGVYEQYF. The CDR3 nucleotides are TGTGCCAGCAGTCTAGCGGGAGGGGTCTACGAGCAGTACTTC.

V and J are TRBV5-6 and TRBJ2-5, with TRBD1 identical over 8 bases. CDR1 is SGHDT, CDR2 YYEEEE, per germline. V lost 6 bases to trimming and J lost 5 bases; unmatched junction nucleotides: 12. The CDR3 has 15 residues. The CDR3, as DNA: TGTGCCAGCACCCAAGCCAGGGGGCTGCCCGAGACCCAGTACTTC. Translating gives CASTQARGLPETQYF.

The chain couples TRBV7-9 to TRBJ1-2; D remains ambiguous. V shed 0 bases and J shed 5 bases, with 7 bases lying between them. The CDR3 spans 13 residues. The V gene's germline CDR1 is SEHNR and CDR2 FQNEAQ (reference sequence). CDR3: CASSLAGIYGYTF. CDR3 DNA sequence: TGTGCCAGCAGCTTAGCGGGGATATATGGCTACACCTTC.

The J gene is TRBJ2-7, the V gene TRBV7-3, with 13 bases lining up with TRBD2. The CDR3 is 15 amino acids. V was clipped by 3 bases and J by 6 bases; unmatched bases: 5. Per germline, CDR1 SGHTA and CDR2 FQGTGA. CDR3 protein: CASSFGLAGAPEQYF. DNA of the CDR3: TGTGCCAGCAGCTTCGGACTAGCGGGAGCCCCCGAGCAGTACTTC.

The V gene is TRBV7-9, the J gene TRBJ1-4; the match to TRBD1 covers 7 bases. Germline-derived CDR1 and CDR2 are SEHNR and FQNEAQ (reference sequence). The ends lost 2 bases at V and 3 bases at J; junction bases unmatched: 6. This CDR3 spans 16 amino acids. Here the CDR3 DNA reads TGTGCCAGCAGCTTAACGGGACAGACGGCTAATGAAAAACTGTTTTTT. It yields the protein CASSLTGQTANEKLFF.

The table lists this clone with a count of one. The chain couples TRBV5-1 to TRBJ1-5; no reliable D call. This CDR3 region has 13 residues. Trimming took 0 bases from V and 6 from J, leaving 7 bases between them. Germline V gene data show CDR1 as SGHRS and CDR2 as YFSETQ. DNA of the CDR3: TGCGCCAGCAGCTTGGAGGGCGGTCAGCCCCAGCATTTT. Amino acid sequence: CASSLEGGQPQHF.

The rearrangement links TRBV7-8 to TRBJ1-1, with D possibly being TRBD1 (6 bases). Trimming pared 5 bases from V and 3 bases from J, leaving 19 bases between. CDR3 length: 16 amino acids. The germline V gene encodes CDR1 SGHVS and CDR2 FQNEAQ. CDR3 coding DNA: TGTGCCAGCAGCCCTGGGACAATGTCGACATACACTGAAGCTTTCTTT. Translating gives CASSPGTMSTYTEAFF.

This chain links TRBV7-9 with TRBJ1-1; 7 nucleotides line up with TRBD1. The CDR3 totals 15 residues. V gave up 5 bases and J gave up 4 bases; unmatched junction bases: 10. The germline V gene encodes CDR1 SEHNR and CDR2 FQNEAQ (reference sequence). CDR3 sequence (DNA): TGTGCCAGCAGCGTAAATCAGGGGGGGAGCACTGAAGCTTTCTTT. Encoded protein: CASSVNQGGSTEAFF.

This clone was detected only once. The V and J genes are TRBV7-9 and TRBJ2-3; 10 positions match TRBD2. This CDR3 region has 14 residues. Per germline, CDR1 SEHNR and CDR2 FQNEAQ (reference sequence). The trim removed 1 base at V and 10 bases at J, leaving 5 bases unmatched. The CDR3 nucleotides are TGTGCCAGCAGCTTAGAGGCTAGCGGGAGTTCGCAGTATTTT. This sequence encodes CASSLEASGSSQYF.

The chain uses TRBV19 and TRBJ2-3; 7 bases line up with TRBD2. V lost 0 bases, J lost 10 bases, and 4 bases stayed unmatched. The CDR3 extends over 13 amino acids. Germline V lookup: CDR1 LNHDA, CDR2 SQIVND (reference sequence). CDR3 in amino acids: CASSIDRLAAQYF. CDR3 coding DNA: TGTGCCAGTAGTATAGATCGACTAGCTGCGCAGTATTTT.

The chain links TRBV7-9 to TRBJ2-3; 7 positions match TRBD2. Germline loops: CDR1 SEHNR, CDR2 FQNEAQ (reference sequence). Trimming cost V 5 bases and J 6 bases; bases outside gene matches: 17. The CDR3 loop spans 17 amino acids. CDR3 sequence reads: CASSASGTPGRSDTQYF. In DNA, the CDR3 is TGTGCCAGCAGCGCCAGCGGGACCCCAGGGCGCTCCGATACGCAGTATTTT.

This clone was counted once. In DNA form, the CDR3 reads TGTGCCAGAAGCCAAACGGACAGGGGTTTAGCCAAAAACATTCAGTACTTC. Encoded protein: CARSQTDRGLAKNIQYF. The chain employs TRBV5-3 and TRBJ2-4; TRBD1 matches at 9 bases. TRBV5-3 is noted as an ORF with a role that remains uncertain. With 4 bases clipped from V and 0 bases from J, the junction kept 8 bases outside the gene matches. The CDR3 is 17 residues long.

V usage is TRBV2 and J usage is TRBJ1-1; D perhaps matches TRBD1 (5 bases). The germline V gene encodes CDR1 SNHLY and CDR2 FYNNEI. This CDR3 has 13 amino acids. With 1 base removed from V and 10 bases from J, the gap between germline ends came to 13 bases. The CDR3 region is CASSEGGPPPAFF. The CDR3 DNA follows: TGTGCCAGCAGTGAAGGGGGCCCGCCGCCAGCTTTCTTT.

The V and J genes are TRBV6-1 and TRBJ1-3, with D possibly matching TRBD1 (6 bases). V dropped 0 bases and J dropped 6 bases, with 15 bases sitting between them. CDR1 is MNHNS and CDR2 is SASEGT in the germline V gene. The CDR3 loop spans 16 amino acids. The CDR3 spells CASSEAPGQRLNTIYF. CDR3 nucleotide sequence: TGTGCCAGCAGTGAAGCACCGGGACAAAGACTAAACACCATATATTTT.